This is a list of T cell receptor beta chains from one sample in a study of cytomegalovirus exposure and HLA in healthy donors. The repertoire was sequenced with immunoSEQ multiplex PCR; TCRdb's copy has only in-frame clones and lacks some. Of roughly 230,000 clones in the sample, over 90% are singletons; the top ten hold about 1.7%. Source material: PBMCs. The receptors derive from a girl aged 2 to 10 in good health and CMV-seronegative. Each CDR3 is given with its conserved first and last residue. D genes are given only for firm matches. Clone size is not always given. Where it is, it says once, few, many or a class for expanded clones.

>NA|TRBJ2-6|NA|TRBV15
TGTGCCACCAGCCCAGGCCTAAACAGGGTAGCTGGGGCCAACGTCCTGACTTTC
CATSPGLNRVAGANVLTF
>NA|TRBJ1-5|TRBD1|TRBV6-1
TGTGCCAGTGACAGGGTCGCAAATCAGCCCCAGCATTTT
CASDRVANQPQHF
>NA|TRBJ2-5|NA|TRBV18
TGTGCCAGCTCACAAACGGGGGGCGAACAAGAGACCCAGTACTTC
CASSQTGGEQETQYF
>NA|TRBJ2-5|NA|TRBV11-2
TGTGCCAGCAGCTTAGGTACTTTTGAGCAGTACTTC
CASSLGTFEQYF
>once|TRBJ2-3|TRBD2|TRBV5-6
TGTGCCAGCAGCAAACGGGGGGGCGGCACAGATACGCAGTATTTT
CASSKRGGGTDTQYF
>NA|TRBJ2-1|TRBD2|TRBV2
TGTGCCAGCTGGACTAGCGGGAGTCCCAATGAGCAGTTCTTC
CASWTSGSPNEQFF
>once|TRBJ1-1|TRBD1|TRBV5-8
TGTGCCAGCAGCTTGCCTGGACAGGGGAACACTGAAGCTTTCTTT
CASSLPGQGNTEAFF
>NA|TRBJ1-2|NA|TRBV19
TGTGCCAGTAGTGAGGACAGCTATTACTATGGCTACACCTTC
CASSEDSYYYGYTF
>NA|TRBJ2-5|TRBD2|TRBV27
TGTGCCAGCACCCAATGGGACTACCGCCAAGAGACCCAGTACTTC
CASTQWDYRQETQYF
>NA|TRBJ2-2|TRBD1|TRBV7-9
TGTGCCAGCAGCTTAGTGACAGGGGCCACCACCGGGGAGCTGTTTTTT
CASSLVTGATTGELFF
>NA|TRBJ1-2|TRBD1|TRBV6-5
TGTGCCAGCAGACCCCGGACAGGAGTCTATGGCTACACCTTC
CASRPRTGVYGYTF
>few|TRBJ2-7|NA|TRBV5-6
TGTGCCAGCAGCTTGGTCCAGGGCCCCTACGAGCAGTACTTC
CASSLVQGPYEQYF
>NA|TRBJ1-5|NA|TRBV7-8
TGTGCCAGCAGCCTGTATAAACCACTCGATAGCAATCAGCCCCAGCATTTT
CASSLYKPLDSNQPQHF
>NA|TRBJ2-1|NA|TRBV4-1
TGCGCCAGCAGCCAAGTCCTTGGGCAGCTCTACAATGAGCAGTTCTTC
CASSQVLGQLYNEQFF
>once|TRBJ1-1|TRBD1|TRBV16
TGTGCCAGCAGCCAATCCGGACAGGTGAACACTGAAGCTTTCTTT
CASSQSGQVNTEAFF
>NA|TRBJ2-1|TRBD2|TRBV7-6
TGTGCCAGCAGCTTAGGGGGGCCAGCGGGAGATGAGCAGTTCTTC
CASSLGGPAGDEQFF
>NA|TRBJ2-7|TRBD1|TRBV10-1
TGCGCCAGCAGTGAGTCTCTATTGGGGACAGGGTCCTACGAGCAGTACTTC
CASSESLLGTGSYEQYF